The 15 T cell receptor beta chains below come from one sample, sequenced in a study of cytomegalovirus exposure and HLA in healthy donors. 60 Vbeta and 13 Jbeta primers were used in PCR. Some clones are missing from TCRdb's copy, which holds only in-frame ones; the method was immunoSEQ multiplex PCR. The sample consists of around 180,000 clones, 85% of them appearing once. Source material: PBMCs. These receptors came from a boy between 2 and 10 years old in good health and CMV-seronegative.

The rearrangement joins TRBV10-3 to TRBJ1-2; 7 nucleotides agree with TRBD1. V trimming: 0 bases; J trimming: 6 bases; junction bases outside the gene matches: 13. In germline, CDR1 is ENHRY, CDR2 SYGVKD. This CDR3 region has 17 residues. CDR3 DNA: TGTGCCATCAGTGAGTCGAATCCAGGGGGAAATAAGGATGGCTACACCTTC. It codes for CAISESNPGGNKDGYTF.

The chain uses TRBV5-4 and TRBJ2-7, with TRBD2 matching over 12 bases. Germline CDR1 and CDR2: SGHNT and YYREEE (reference sequence). The CDR3 extends over 16 amino acids. V trimming: 3 bases; J trimming: 0 bases; junction bases outside the gene matches: 4. The CDR3 DNA is TGTGCCAGCAGCTCTCCTAGCGGGAGGGCCTCCTACGAGCAGTACTTC. It specifies CASSSPSGRASYEQYF. Together with reference TRBV5-4 and TRBJ2-7, the CDR3 gives the full variable domain: ETGVTQSPTHLIKTRGQQVTLRCSSQSGHNTVSWYQQALGQGPQFIFQYYREEENGRGNFPPRFSGLQFPNYSSELNVNALELDDSALYLCASSSPSGRASYEQYFGPGTRLTVT.

The chain recombines TRBV5-6 with TRBJ2-2, with D possibly matching TRBD2 (6 bases). This CDR3 is 16 amino acids long. CDR1 is SGHDT, CDR2 YYEEEE, per germline. V was shortened by 4 bases and J by 2 bases, with 15 bases between the two germline ends. The CDR3 region is CASSHRPGLNTGELFF. Here the CDR3 DNA reads TGTGCCAGCAGCCACCGACCGGGACTCAACACCGGGGAGCTGTTTTTT.

The J gene is TRBJ2-7, the V gene TRBV21-1; the table's TRBD2 call for D was not verified on the DNA. TRBV21-1 is given as a pseudogene. The CDR3 sequence is 16 residues long. The chain's CDR3 is CASSTRASGGLREQYF. The CDR3 nucleotides are TGTGCCAGCAGCACCCGGGCTAGCGGGGGTTTGAGAGAGCAGTACTTC.

V usage is TRBV6-5 and J usage is TRBJ2-2, with 7 bases lining up with TRBD2. This CDR3 has 12 residues. In germline, CDR1 is MNHEY, CDR2 SVGAGI. V dropped 6 bases and J dropped 8; count of bases not matched to a gene: 3. Here the CDR3 reads CASSVLAGELFF. The CDR3 bases are TGTGCCAGCAGCGTACTAGCGGGGGAGCTGTTTTTT.

The chain joins TRBV28 to TRBJ2-5; the match to TRBD1 covers 8 bases. From germline, CDR1 is MDHEN and CDR2 SYDVKM. The CDR3 runs to 14 residues. J gave up 5 bases and V 6 bases, and 8 bases lay outside the gene matches. The CDR3 spells CASSPRQGYETQYF. In DNA, the CDR3 is TGTGCCAGCAGCCCTAGACAGGGGTACGAGACCCAGTACTTC. Combining the CDR3 with reference TRBV28 and TRBJ2-5 gives the whole variable domain DVKVTQSSRYLVKRTGEKVFLECVQDMDHENMFWYRQDPGLGLRLIYFSYDVKMKEKGDIPEGYSVSREKKERFSLILESASTNQTSMYLCASSPRQGYETQYFGPGTRLLVL.

The chain combines TRBV10-3 with TRBJ2-5, with D possibly TRBD1 on 6 matching bases. The V gene lost 11 bases and the J gene lost 2 bases, with 12 bases spanning the gap. Germline CDR1 is ENHRY and CDR2 is SYGVKD. CDR3 length equals 12 residues. Written as DNA, the CDR3 is TGTGCCGCCAGGACAGCACAAGAGACCCAGTACTTC. It translates to CAARTAQETQYF.

The V call is TRBV6-1, the J call TRBJ1-1; 8 bases are shared with TRBD1. CDR1 is MNHNS, CDR2 SASEGT, per germline. J was trimmed by 4 bases and V by 4 bases; bases with no gene match: 5. The CDR3 sequence is 14 residues long. Written as DNA, the CDR3 is TGTGCCAGCAGTGGACAGGGGAAGGGCACTGAAGCTTTCTTT. Translating it yields CASSGQGKGTEAFF.

This rearrangement joins TRBV28 to TRBJ2-5, with D perhaps TRBD1 (7 bases). CDR3 size: 17 residues. Germline CDR1 MDHEN, CDR2 SYDVKM. V was cut by 7 bases and J by 3 bases, with 24 bases left in between. The CDR3 nucleotides are TGTGCCAGCACCATAAGAAGAAGGACAGGACTAAAAGAGACCCAGTACTTC. It translates to CASTIRRRTGLKETQYF.

Points on this clone: The junction shows a germline mismatch at one end, possibly a read error. The chain couples TRBV5-4 to TRBJ2-5; 9 bases are a match to TRBD1. Germline V gives CDR1 SGHNT, CDR2 YYREEE (reference sequence). This CDR3 region has 16 residues. The CDR3 loop reads CASSRAGQGKQETQYF. As DNA, the CDR3 is TGTGCCAGCAGTCGCGCGGGACAGGGAAAGCAAGAGACCCAATACTTC.

This clone appeared once. V is TRBV29-1 and J is TRBJ1-2; D remains ambiguous. CDR1 is SQVTM and CDR2 is ANQGSEA in the germline V gene. Between the trimmed V and J ends, which lost 0 bases and 0 bases, there was a span of 14 bases. This CDR3 contains 16 residues. The CDR3 DNA reads TGCAGCGTTGAAGATCAGGAGGACGGAGCTAACTATGGCTACACCTTC. It yields the protein CSVEDQEDGANYGYTF.

The CDR3 sequence: CASSVAGQVDEKLFF. The CDR3 DNA reads TGTGCCAGCAGCGTCGCGGGACAGGTTGATGAAAAACTGTTTTTT. The chain couples TRBV9 to TRBJ1-4; 8 nucleotides match TRBD1. The CDR3 has 15 amino acids. The germline V gene has CDR1 SGDLS and CDR2 YYNGEE. V dropped 2 bases and J dropped 6; count of bases not matched to a gene: 6.

V usage is TRBV5-4 and J usage is TRBJ1-1, with a possible D match to TRBD1 (6 bases). CDR1 is SGHNT and CDR2 is YYREEE in the germline V gene (reference sequence). This CDR3 region has 14 residues. Trimming took 7 bases from V and 4 from J, leaving 17 bases between them. The CDR3 region is CASLPWGRGTEAFF. CDR3 in DNA: TGTGCCAGCCTCCCGTGGGGGCGCGGCACTGAAGCTTTCTTT. The full variable domain, in which reference TRBV5-4 and TRBJ1-1 provide the parts outside the CDR3, is ETGVTQSPTHLIKTRGQQVTLRCSSQSGHNTVSWYQQALGQGPQFIFQYYREEENGRGNFPPRFSGLQFPNYSSELNVNALELDDSALYLCASLPWGRGTEAFFGQGTRLTVV.

V and J are TRBV28 and TRBJ1-1, with D possibly being TRBD1 (6 bases). Trimming took off 3 bases at V and 6 bases at J, with 17 bases between the two ends. The CDR3 is made up of 15 amino acids. Germline V gene lookup returns CDR1 MDHEN and CDR2 SYDVKM. The CDR3 sequence: CASSLGQGYRAEAFF. The CDR3 bases are TGTGCCAGCAGTTTGGGCCAGGGATACAGGGCTGAAGCTTTCTTT. Combining the CDR3 with reference TRBV28 and TRBJ1-1 gives the whole variable domain DVKVTQSSRYLVKRTGEKVFLECVQDMDHENMFWYRQDPGLGLRLIYFSYDVKMKEKGDIPEGYSVSREKKERFSLILESASTNQTSMYLCASSLGQGYRAEAFFGQGTRLTVV.

This clone was picked up a small number of times. The rearrangement uses TRBV30 and TRBJ2-3; TRBD2 is a possible D gene (5 bases). This CDR3 contains 15 residues. Germline V CDR1 and CDR2: GTSNPN, SVGIG (reference sequence). V lost 2 bases to trimming and J lost 2 bases, with 14 bases between them. CDR3 coding DNA: TGTGCCTGGAGTCCCCGGGGTAGGGACACAGATACGCAGTATTTT. Translating gives CAWSPRGRDTDTQYF. Complete variable domain (other parts from reference TRBV30 and TRBJ2-3): SQTIHQWPATLVQPVGSPLSLECTVEGTSNPNLYWYRQAAGRGLQLLFYSVGIGQISSEVPQNLSASRPQDRQFILSSKKLLLSDSGFYLCAWSPRGRDTDTQYFGPGTRLTVL.